This T cell receptor beta chain was recorded in a study of blood T cell repertoires in COVID-19. About the study: Spain, Italy and the United States supplied samples that represented acute and convalescent COVID-19. T cells, B-cell-depleted T cells, or PBMCs supplied cDNA or gDNA.

Authors' analysis steps: Amplification from reference gene primers served as the basis for estimated nucleated cell counts. The assay was immunoSEQ multiplex PCR, and TCRdb's table has in-frame clones only and misses some. V, J and clone size derive from that table, while D and trimming were established from the DNA sequence. The profile covers some 70,000 clones, with 85% to 90% appearing a single time and 5% to 6.5% taken by the ten largest. This CDR3 has 11 amino acids. CDR1 and CDR2 (germline): LGHDT, YNNKEL (reference sequence). Trimming stripped 1 base from V and 12 bases from J, with 9 bases between.

The genes are TRBV3-1 (or the pseudogene TRBV3-2) and TRBJ1-2, with D hard to call. Source material: peripheral blood. This clonotype originated in a man in his forties or fifties with acute or convalescent COVID-19. In DNA, the CDR3 is TGTGCCAGCAGCCAAGGGCGGGATCACACCTTC. It translates to CASSQGRDHTF.